The T cell receptor (beta chain) under discussion was sequenced for a study of kidney transplant recipient with SARS-CoV-2 infection. TCRdb analysed the reads with MiXCR anew, one entry per CDR3 protein. The data hold under 300,000 distinct CDR3 sequences, with less than 35% observed a single time. Germline V gene lookup returns CDR1 LNHDA and CDR2 SQIVND (reference sequence). Trimming stripped 3 bases from V and 5 bases from J, with 13 bases between. The CDR3 covers 14 residues. The specimen comprised a blood sample, sampled at baseline and between days 110 and 120 from a kidney transplant recipient. This TCR was sampled from a male patient between 25 and 39 years old who had COVID-19 and was a kidney transplant recipient. Part of the T cells may come from the graft donor. The gene calls are TRBV19 and TRBJ1-1; D is undetermined. The CDR3 coding sequence is TGTGCCAGTAGTATCTCTATTGGGTGGACTGAAGCTTTCTTT. As protein: CASSISIGWTEAFF.